One sample yielded the 20 T cell receptor beta chains listed below, sequenced in a study of cytomegalovirus exposure and HLA in healthy donors (TCRdb year 2017). The method behind the library was the immunoSEQ multiplex PCR assay. A mixture of 60 forward primers for TCR Vbeta segments and 13 reverse primers for TCR Jbeta segments was used in the multiplex PCR. The source is immuneACCESS, and TCRdb retained only in-frame sequences with V and J called. Part of the clones is not carried over; for the studies checked, unresolved V genes explain less than half of this, and the remainder is unexplained. This sample lists some 150,000 clones; around 82% were detected once. 5% to 7.5% of the sample is held by the ten biggest clonotypes. Sequences were obtained from PBMCs. The receptors stem from a woman aged 45-59 years in good health and CMV-seropositive.

The chain uses TRBV7-2 and TRBJ2-7, with 8 bases identical to TRBD2. CDR1 and CDR2 from the germline V gene are SGHTA and FQGNSA. The CDR3 extends over 16 amino acids. J gave up 2 bases and V 1 base, and 7 bases lay outside the gene matches. The CDR3 region is CASSLVRGARTYEQYF. The CDR3 bases are TGTGCCAGCAGCTTAGTGCGGGGGGCGAGGACCTACGAGCAGTACTTC.

The gene calls are TRBV9 and TRBJ2-3, with TRBD1 identical over 11 bases. Germline V gene sequence: CDR1 SGDLS, CDR2 YYNGEE. This CDR3 comprises 16 residues. J gave up 4 bases and V 4 bases, and 8 bases lay outside the gene matches. The CDR3, as DNA: TGTGCCAGCAGCTTCGGACAGGGGGCCTGGGCAGATACGCAGTATTTT. It codes for CASSFGQGAWADTQYF.

The V and J genes are TRBV6-1 and TRBJ2-7, with TRBD1 as a possible D gene (6 bases). The V gene lost 5 bases and the J gene lost 0 bases, with 14 bases spanning the gap. Germline CDR1 is MNHNS and CDR2 is SASEGT. CDR3 length equals 15 residues. CDR3 in amino acids: CASSLFRGTSYEQYF. In nucleotides, the CDR3 is TGTGCCAGCAGTCTTTTCAGGGGAACCTCCTACGAGCAGTACTTC.

This clone was seen only once. In the same sample, other DNA sequences code for this CDR3. This rearrangement joins TRBV5-1 to TRBJ1-2; 7 nucleotides line up with TRBD1. The V and J ends lost 1 base and 6 bases, in that order; junction bases with no gene match: 6. CDR1 and CDR2 (germline): SGHRS, YFSETQ. This CDR3 is built from 14 residues. CDR3 sequence (DNA): TGCGCCAGCAGCTTGTTGGCAGGGGGAGATGGCTACACCTTC. Translation: CASSLLAGGDGYTF.

J is TRBJ2-7 and V is TRBV7-6; D is unresolved. The CDR3 loop spans 13 amino acids. The V and J ends lost 5 bases and 0 bases respectively, with 8 bases between them. Per the germline V gene, CDR1 is SGHVS and CDR2 is FNYEAQ. The CDR3 nucleotides read TGTGCCAGCAGCCGACAAAGCTCCTACGAGCAGTACTTC. Its translation: CASSRQSSYEQYF.

The genes are TRBV19 and TRBJ2-5, with 8 bases aligning to TRBD2. CDR1 and CDR2 from the germline V gene are LNHDA and SQIVND (reference sequence). CDR3 size: 15 residues. V lost 1 base and J lost 5; bases outside the gene matches: 6. This CDR3 reads CASSIAAGLVETQYF. CDR3 in DNA: TGTGCCAGTAGTATAGCCGCGGGACTAGTGGAGACCCAGTACTTC.

This rearrangement joins TRBV11-2 to TRBJ2-7; D possibly corresponds to TRBD1 (5 bases). The CDR3 is made up of 17 amino acids. Trimming pared 3 bases from V and 1 base from J, leaving 19 bases between. Germline V gene sequence: CDR1 SGHAT, CDR2 FQNNGV. This chain's CDR3 is CASSFGTSRDSSYEQYF. The CDR3 coding sequence is TGTGCCAGCAGCTTTGGAACCTCCAGGGATTCATCCTACGAGCAGTACTTC.

The chain combines TRBV19 with TRBJ2-1, with 8 bases fitting TRBD2. V lost 10 bases and J lost 9; bases outside the gene matches: 5. Germline V gene data show CDR1 as LNHDA and CDR2 as SQIVND (reference sequence). The CDR3 covers 11 residues. The CDR3 sequence is CATRGGREQFF. The CDR3 region has the DNA TGTGCCACCCGGGGGGGACGTGAGCAGTTCTTC.

The chain is built from TRBV18 and TRBJ2-1; weak D call: TRBD2 (6 bases). The CDR3 has 14 residues. Deletions cut 4 bases from V and 5 bases from J, with 12 bases between. Germline CDR1 and CDR2: KGHSH and LQKENI. DNA of the CDR3: TGTGCCAGCTCACGTGATTGGGGGGACAATGAGCAGTTCTTC. As protein: CASSRDWGDNEQFF.

The chain carries TRBV4-3 and TRBJ1-2; D is unclear. V was pared by 3 bases and J by 3 bases, with 11 bases between. The CDR3 length is 14 residues. Germline-derived CDR1 and CDR2 are LGHNA and YSLEER. In nucleotides, the CDR3 is TGCGCCAGCAGCCATAGAGGGCAGGACTATGGCTACACCTTC. Its protein is CASSHRGQDYGYTF.

The gene calls are TRBV18 and TRBJ1-4; D unresolved. This CDR3 has 13 residues. V was pared by 4 bases and J by 5 bases, with 8 bases between. CDR1 KGHSH and CDR2 LQKENI come from the germline V gene. The CDR3 bases are TGTGCCAGCTCACAGAGGGCGAATGAAAAACTGTTTTTT. Amino acids: CASSQRANEKLFF.

This chain connects TRBV5-1 to TRBJ1-2, with D possibly TRBD1 on 6 matching bases. CDR1 and CDR2 (germline): SGHRS, YFSETQ. The CDR3 contains 16 residues. The V end lost 1 base, the J end lost 0 bases, and 13 bases lay between the germline ends. This CDR3 reads CASSLYWTVANYGYTF. The CDR3 DNA sequence: TGCGCCAGCAGCTTGTACTGGACAGTAGCTAACTATGGCTACACCTTC. Using reference TRBV5-1 and TRBJ1-2 for the parts outside the CDR3, the full variable domain is KAGVTQTPRYLIKTRGQQVTLSCSPISGHRSVSWYQQTPGQGLQFLFEYFSETQRNKGNFPGRFSGRQFSNSRSEMNVSTLELGDSALYLCASSLYWTVANYGYTFGSGTRLTVV.

The V call is TRBV18, the J call TRBJ1-2; possibly TRBD1 for D (6 bases). V was trimmed by 5 bases and J by 8 bases, leaving 15 bases between them. Germline CDR1 and CDR2: KGHSH and LQKENI. There are 13 residues in the CDR3. This CDR3 reads CASSADRRRGYTF. In DNA, the CDR3 is TGTGCCAGCTCAGCAGACAGGCGGAGGGGCTACACCTTC.

This sequence joins TRBV10-3 and TRBJ1-2; the match to TRBD1 covers 10 bases. The ends lost 7 bases at V and 6 bases at J; junction bases unmatched: 11. Per germline, CDR1 ENHRY and CDR2 SYGVKD. This CDR3 comprises 15 residues. CDR3 loop: CAINPGQGIFDGYTF. CDR3 nucleotides: TGTGCCATCAACCCGGGACAGGGGATCTTCGATGGCTACACCTTC.

This rearrangement joins TRBV6-5 to TRBJ1-2; TRBD1 aligns across 8 bases. V shed 0 bases, J shed 4 bases, and the junction held 4 bases outside the gene matches. Germline V lookup: CDR1 MNHEY, CDR2 SVGAGI. The CDR3 totals 15 residues. CDR3 region: CASSYSDRETYGYTF. CDR3 DNA sequence: TGTGCCAGCAGTTACTCGGACAGGGAGACCTATGGCTACACCTTC.

The V and J genes are TRBV5-1 and TRBJ2-7; D is unclear. Germline V lookup: CDR1 SGHRS, CDR2 YFSETQ. This CDR3 region has 14 residues. The V end was cut by 4 bases, the J end by 3 bases, with 14 bases between. The CDR3 DNA reads as TGCGCCAGCAGCCCAGATCCTGGCGGCTACGAGCAGTACTTC. Translating it yields CASSPDPGGYEQYF.

The V and J genes are TRBV6-1 and TRBJ2-1; TRBD2 aligns across 7 bases. Unmatched junction bases numbered 10, after V lost 4 bases and J lost 4 bases. Germline loops: CDR1 MNHNS, CDR2 SASEGT. This CDR3 region has 16 residues. The CDR3 DNA sequence: TGTGCCAGCAGTGGGTATGCGGGGGATCTATACAATGAGCAGTTCTTC. Its translation is CASSGYAGDLYNEQFF.

The chain uses TRBV29-1 and TRBJ2-3; D call uncertain. V lost 3 bases and J 5 bases, leaving 18 bases between the germline ends. The CDR3 consists of 15 residues. The germline V gene has CDR1 SQVTM and CDR2 ANQGSEA. This CDR3 is CSVEFSTSYGDTQYF. For the CDR3, the DNA is TGCAGCGTTGAGTTCTCCACCTCTTACGGAGATACGCAGTATTTT.

V gene TRBV30 combines with J gene TRBJ1-2; 9 bases are shared with TRBD1. The CDR3 totals 16 residues. V was clipped by 1 base and J by 5 bases; unmatched bases: 11. Germline loops: CDR1 GTSNPN, CDR2 SVGIG (reference sequence). In nucleotides, the CDR3 is TGTGCCTGGAGTGATTTACAGGGGGCAGGGGTTTATGGCTACACCTTC. Protein product: CAWSDLQGAGVYGYTF. Full variable domain (rest looked up from reference TRBV30 and TRBJ1-2): SQTIHQWPATLVQPVGSPLSLECTVEGTSNPNLYWYRQAAGRGLQLLFYSVGIGQISSEVPQNLSASRPQDRQFILSSKKLLLSDSGFYLCAWSDLQGAGVYGYTFGSGTRLTVV.

The chain employs TRBV4-3 and TRBJ1-1; a possible D gene is TRBD1 (6 bases). Germline V gene lookup returns CDR1 LGHNA and CDR2 YSLEER. V lost 1 base, J lost 4 bases, and 10 bases lay in between. The CDR3 is made up of 14 amino acids. CDR3 protein: CASSQGRGTTEAFF. CDR3 nucleotide sequence: TGCGCCAGCAGCCAAGGTAGGGGGACCACTGAAGCTTTCTTT.